This T cell receptor beta chain was observed in a study of cytomegalovirus exposure and HLA in healthy donors. The data were produced by immunoSEQ multiplex PCR, yet TCRdb's version contains in-frame clones alone and is incomplete. The sample consists of about 250,000 clones, around nine tenths of them appearing once. Germline V gene sequence: CDR1 GTSNPN, CDR2 SVGIG (reference sequence). V shed 1 base and J shed 8 bases, with 5 bases lying between them. The CDR3 consists of 11 residues. This clone occurred many times. Its target is not known. Additional DNA sequences in this sample encode the identical CDR3. Study-wide results and caveats: There were approximately 150 TCR beta chains listed as cytomegalovirus-associated. Reports showed the classifier diagnosing cytomegalovirus status with high specificity and sensitivity. In vitro testing confirmed a few CMV-associated chains as specific for CMV antigens.

The validation cohort, a group of under 150 subjects, included the donors and was separate from the roughly 700-subject first cohort. The rearrangement joins TRBV30 to TRBJ2-2; the D is unclear. The sequenced sample was PBMCs. The sequence was obtained from a man aged 18 to 35 in good health and CMV-seronegative. In nucleotides, the CDR3 is TGTGCCTGGAGTGGTTATGGGGAGCTGTTTTTT. Translated, it gives CAWSGYGELFF.